What follows describes a single T cell receptor beta chain. The antigen it binds to is not known. Within one base of it there is no much larger clone, and no base qualities were kept. The meaning of the sample's time point label: baseline before first vaccination. Vaccinee samples came from UK trials COV001 and COV002, including a single-blind randomized controlled phase 2/3 trial of AZD1222 (ChAdOx1 nCoV-19) in healthy adults. For TCRbeta chain sequencing, PBMC samples were collected from trial participants at day 0 and at day 28 after the second dose. The CDR3 regions of human TCRbeta chains were analyzed by immunosequencing. As for how the authors treated the data: Repertoire TCRs were checked for matches against a reference library of SARS-CoV-2-specific TCRs that had been generated using the MIRA antigen-specificity platform. Breadth meant the fraction of unique TCRs that were SARS-CoV-2-associated, whereas depth meant the fraction of total T cells that were SARS-CoV-2-associated. Using the MIRA data, each spike-specific TCR was mapped to the spike region that the TCR reacts to and placed in a CD4 or CD8 class. Log10-transformed breadth and depth values were compared by one-way ANOVA with Sidak's multiple comparisons tests. What TCRdb holds here is the immuneACCESS table cut down to in-frame rearrangements. Part of the clones is not present; checked against another copy, under half of the missing clones reflect an unresolved V gene, and the others are unexplained. The V and J calls and clone size were taken over from that table, and D and trimming were inferred from the DNA. The sample has over 150,000 clones on record, just over 90% of them singletons. The ten largest make up approximately 1.6% of the sample.

The record originates from a study of T cell responses to AZD1222 COVID-19 vaccine (dated by TCRdb to 2020 to 2023). Regarding the research as a whole: AZD1222 recipients with second doses at about 4 weeks or about 12 weeks were pooled, because spike-specific TCR depth and breadth did not differ between schedules. Enrollment into the trials was organized by age into subgroups of 18-55, 56-69 and 70-plus years, and those subgroups contained roughly 150, 30 and 60 TCR-sequenced participants, respectively. A total of approximately 240 trial participants underwent TCR sequencing, of whom roughly 210 received two doses of AZD1222 and roughly 25 received two doses of the MenACWY control vaccine.

Between the V and J ends, shortened by 4 bases and 0 bases respectively, the junction contains 10 bases. The cysteine opens and the phenylalanine closes a CDR3 of 15 amino acids. The sequence is cut down to CDR3 DNA, 45 bases in frame from base 1. From a lookup of the germline V gene (reference sequence), CDR1 and CDR2 are LGHDT and YNNKEL. Summary of the overall study and its limitations: Epitopes outside the regions mutated in the B.1.351 and B.1.1.7 variants were reportedly recognized by nearly half of the unique spike-specific TCRs. The 56-69-year group was small, and its depth increase did not reach significance, likely because of low power. Because no samples from the day 14 peak response were available, repertoires could be characterized only after the peak T cell response. After two AZD1222 doses, spike-specific TCR breadth and depth were significantly higher than at day 0 and than in MenACWY recipients. The vaccine-associated CD4 TCRs covered the entire spike protein, and the dominant responses fell in regions 160-218 and 743-854. Participants were mostly white British, with more females than males. The authors suggested clonal diversity may have been underestimated. Only five or six AZD1222 recipients were SARS-CoV-2 seropositive at baseline, limiting conclusions about previously exposed vaccinees.

Rearrangement joined TRBV3-1 (or the pseudogene TRBV3-2) to TRBJ1-3; there is no confident call for the D gene. The material sequenced was peripheral blood, taken on day 0 of AZD1222 vaccination. This clonotype originated in an adult in good health. The CDR3 amino acid sequence is: CASSPAANSGNTIYF. The sequence in DNA is TGTGCCAGCAGCCCAGCGGCTAACTCTGGAAACACCATATATTTT.